This T cell receptor (beta chain) was captured in a study of Ad26.COV2.S vaccination and SARS-CoV-2 variants. Sequencing used immunoSEQ multiplex PCR; TCRdb keeps in-frame clones, though not all of them. The sample holds about 680,000 clones, roughly 90% seen once. Treatment specified: roughly 18 received Ad26.COV2.S at low or high dose, single or two shots; a few received placebo; per-sample allocation not given. Repertoires come from day 63 after the first vaccine or placebo injection. The V gene end was trimmed by 8 bases and the J gene end by 9 bases; junction bases not matched to a gene: 7. Germline values: CDR1 SGHTA, CDR2 FQGTGA. This CDR3 region has 12 residues.

The sample consisted of peripheral blood, taken in a trial of Ad26.COV2.S vaccine versus placebo. The TCR was taken from a person aged 18-60 years who received the Ad26.COV2.S COVID-19 vaccine or a placebo. The V gene is TRBV7-3, the J gene TRBJ2-1, with 7 bases identical to TRBD2. CDR3 DNA: TGTGCCAGCGGCAGGGACTATGGTGAGCAGTTCTTC. Translation gives CASGRDYGEQFF.